This TCR beta chain was obtained from a study of blood T cell repertoires in COVID-19. Study in general: Sources were T cells, B-cell-depleted T cells, or PBMCs; the material itself was cDNA or gDNA.

Assay: immunoSEQ multiplex PCR; the TCRdb copy retains only in-frame clones and omits some. This sample has some 80,000 clones, with roughly 80% found just once. Germline lookup yields CDR1 KGHDR and CDR2 SFDVKD. The trim removed 3 bases at V and 5 bases at J, leaving 6 bases unmatched. This CDR3 region has 16 residues. The material sequenced was peripheral blood. The source of this sequence is a woman between 35 and 50 years old with active or convalescent COVID-19. This chain joins TRBV24-1 and TRBJ2-1; 10 bases are shared with TRBD2. The CDR3 nucleotides are TGTGCCACCAGTGATAATAGCGGGAGGAGGCACAATGAGCAGTTCTTC. Its translation: CATSDNSGRRHNEQFF.